The clone carrying this TCR beta chain appeared a few times. The sample comes from a study of control samples from healthy donors and cancer patients. Assay: immunoSEQ multiplex PCR; the TCRdb copy retains only in-frame clones and omits some. The sample comprises about 150,000 clones, about 94% of which are singletons, and around 8.5% rests with the top ten. CDR1 MNHEY and CDR2 SVGEGT come from the germline V gene. The CDR3 extends over 13 amino acids. V lost 5 bases, J lost 5 bases, and 3 bases stayed unmatched. The specimen was blood. This clonotype was obtained from a woman aged 40 to 49 in good health. The chain is built from TRBV6-2 or TRBV6-3 and TRBJ1-5; 7 bases line up with TRBD1. CDR3: CASSRQGDQPQHF. The CDR3 nucleotides read TGTGCCAGCAGTCGACAGGGAGATCAGCCCCAGCATTTT.